Following are 4 T cell receptor beta chains from one sample sequenced in a study of blood T cell repertoires in COVID-19. TCRdb keeps only in-frame clones here, not all; method: immunoSEQ multiplex PCR. Of under 200,000 clones listed, around 82% are singletons. Sample: PBMCs or T cells enriched from blood (not recorded which). Receptors originate from a man in his sixties who had recovered from COVID-19.

The chain joins TRBV5-4 to TRBJ2-2; D unresolved. Trimming took off 0 bases at V and 2 bases at J, with 8 bases between the two ends. The CDR3 has 15 residues. CDR1 SGHNT and CDR2 YYREEE come from the germline V gene (reference sequence). The CDR3 is CASSLDNPNTGELFF. In nucleotides, the CDR3 is TGTGCCAGCAGCTTGGACAATCCTAACACCGGGGAGCTGTTTTTT.

The gene calls are TRBV30 and TRBJ1-3, with D unclear. The CDR3 has 10 amino acids. Trimming stripped 5 bases from V and 7 bases from J, with 6 bases between. Germline V lookup: CDR1 GTSNPN, CDR2 SVGIG (reference sequence). The DNA of the CDR3 is TGTGCCTGGTCCGGGAACACCATATATTTT. This translates into CAWSGNTIYF.

This clone appeared a single time. J is TRBJ2-7 and V is TRBV10-3; perhaps TRBD1 as D (6 bases). The CDR3 length is 12 residues. The V gene's germline CDR1 is ENHRY and CDR2 SYGVKD. The germline V and J ends were trimmed by 4 bases and 4 bases, with 8 bases remaining between them. For the CDR3, the DNA is TGTGCCATCAGTGGACAGGAATACGAGCAGTACTTC. This codes for CAISGQEYEQYF.

The chain uses TRBV6-1 and TRBJ2-7; D might be TRBD2 (6 bases). The V gene's germline CDR1 is MNHNS and CDR2 SASEGT. V lost 1 base, J lost 1 base, and 11 bases lay in between. The CDR3 loop spans 15 amino acids. The CDR3 region is CASSEGPGTSYEQYF. The CDR3 nucleotides are TGTGCCAGCAGTGAAGGCCCCGGGACTTCCTACGAGCAGTACTTC.